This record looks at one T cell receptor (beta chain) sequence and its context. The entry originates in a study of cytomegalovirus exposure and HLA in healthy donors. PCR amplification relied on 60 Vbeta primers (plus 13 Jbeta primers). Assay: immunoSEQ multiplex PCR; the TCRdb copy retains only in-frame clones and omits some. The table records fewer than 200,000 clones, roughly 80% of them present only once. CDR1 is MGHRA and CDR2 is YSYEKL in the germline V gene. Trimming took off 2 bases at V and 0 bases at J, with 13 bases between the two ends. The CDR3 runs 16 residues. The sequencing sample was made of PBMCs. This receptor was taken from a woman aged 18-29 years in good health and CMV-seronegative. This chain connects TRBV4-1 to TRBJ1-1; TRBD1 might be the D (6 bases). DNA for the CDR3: TGCGCCAGCAGCCAACCACGGACAGTGCTGAACACTGAAGCTTTCTTT. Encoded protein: CASSQPRTVLNTEAFF.